The text below deals with one TCR beta chain. Its antigen is still unknown. No base quality information exists; no much larger clone differs at one position. This sample stems from a study of blood T cell repertoires in COVID-19 (TCRdb year 2020). Broadly, across the study: The collaborator samples originated in the United States, Italy and Spain and spanned the acute and convalescent phases of COVID-19. The material from the prospective study consisted of cDNA or gDNA derived from T cells, B-cell-depleted T cells, or PBMCs. Subjects who had been exposed to COVID-19, were actively infected with it, or had recovered from it provided the deeply sampled blood TCRbeta repertoires that made up the dataset. The repertoires were released in a freely available public database intended as a resource for research on the immune response to SARS-CoV-2. The samples were drawn from the first 160 participants of the ongoing ImmuneRACE study and from some 1,300 subjects provided by 6 global collaborators. Sample metadata almost always included a de-identified subject ID, COVID-19 status, age in years and sex. HLA class I and class II types, where available, came from metadata supplied by the sample provider rather than from assay-based typing. Overall results and qualifications from the work: The quantity of clinical and demographic metadata differed by source and by participant and was supplied without curation.

Whole blood was collected in K2EDTA tubes by collaborating institutions according to the institutions' own protocols. For TCRbeta analysis, collaborators shipped samples as frozen whole blood, isolated PBMCs, or DNA extracted from either of those sample types. The junction shows trimming of 7 bases on V and 3 bases on J, plus 16 bases between the germline ends. Including the terminal cysteine and phenylalanine, the CDR3 comprises 14 residues. The entry retains the CDR3 DNA only, 42 bases that are in frame from base 1. CDR1 MDHEN and CDR2 SYDVKM are derived from the germline V gene. TCRbeta CDR3 regions were amplified from genomic DNA using the immunoSEQ Assay, a bias-controlled multiplex PCR. The study's processing was this. Within the assay, amplification of reference gene primers was used to estimate how many nucleated cells each sample contained. To quantify the absolute abundance of each unique TCRbeta CDR3 rearrangement, sequence reads were collapsed and filtered. For each sample, productive Simpson clonality was calculated as the square root of Simpson's diversity index across productive rearrangements. What TCRdb holds here is the immuneACCESS table cut down to in-frame rearrangements. Part of the clones is not present; checked against another copy, under half of the missing clones reflect an unresolved V gene, and the others are unexplained. Clone size and the V and J calls come from that table; the DNA yielded D and trimming. This sample holds under 150,000 clones; over 60% were observed only once. The ten largest account for 9% to 10% of the sample.

This receptor was taken from a woman aged 45-59 years with active or convalescent COVID-19. What was sequenced was peripheral blood. This receptor chain uses TRBV28 and TRBJ2-7, with a weak D call of TRBD2 (7 bases match). This receptor has the CDR3 CASIPRGAGYEQYF. The nucleotides are TGTGCCAGCATCCCCCGGGGGGCCGGCTACGAGCAGTACTTC.